The clone carrying this T cell receptor beta chain has more than one count but fewer than ten. Its cognate antigen is unknown. Unique molecular identifiers were present on the cDNA, and a universal primer site came from template switching. TCRdb ran MiXCR on the 5' RACE reads and lists one entry per CDR3 protein. The sample includes about 890,000 distinct CDR3 sequences, roughly an eighth of them seen just once. These data come from a study of identical twins. General observations from the study: High-abundance cord blood beta clonotypes had fewer insertions; memory repertoires showed none.

The V segment lost 1 base and the J segment 15 bases; nucleotides outside the gene matches: 12. CDR3 length equals 14 residues. CDR1 and CDR2 (germline): SEHNR, FQNEAQ (reference sequence). The same data also contributed to another study, on yellow fever vaccine responses in identical twins.

This chain joins TRBV7-9 and TRBJ2-1; 7 bases agree with TRBD1. The receptor's source is a woman in her late teens or twenties in good health. The sequencing input was PBMCs. The CDR3 sequence is CASSLDSVTGRAFF. The CDR3 nucleotides are TGTGCCAGCAGCTTAGATTCTGTGACAGGGCGAGCGTTCTTC.